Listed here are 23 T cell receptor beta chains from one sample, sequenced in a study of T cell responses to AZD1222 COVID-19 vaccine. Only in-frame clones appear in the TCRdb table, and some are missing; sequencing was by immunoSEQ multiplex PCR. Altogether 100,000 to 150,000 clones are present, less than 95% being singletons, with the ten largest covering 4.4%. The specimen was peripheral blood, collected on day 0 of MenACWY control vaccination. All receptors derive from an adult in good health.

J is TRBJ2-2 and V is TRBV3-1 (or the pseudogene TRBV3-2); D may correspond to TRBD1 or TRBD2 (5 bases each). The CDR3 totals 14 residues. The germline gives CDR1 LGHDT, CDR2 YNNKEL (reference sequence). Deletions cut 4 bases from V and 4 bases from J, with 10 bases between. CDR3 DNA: TGTGCCAGCAGCCTTAAGAGGGGCACCGGGGAGCTGTTTTTT. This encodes CASSLKRGTGELFF.

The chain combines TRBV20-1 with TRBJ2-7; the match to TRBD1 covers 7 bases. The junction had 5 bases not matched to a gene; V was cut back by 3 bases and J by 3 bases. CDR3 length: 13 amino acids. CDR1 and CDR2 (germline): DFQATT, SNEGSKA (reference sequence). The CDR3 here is CSASRQGVYEQYF. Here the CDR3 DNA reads TGCAGTGCTAGTCGCCAGGGGGTCTACGAGCAGTACTTC.

Here the CDR3 reads CASSDWQSSYEQYV. CDR3 DNA: TGTGCCAGCAGTGATTGGCAGAGCTCCTACGAGCAGTACGTC. This chain uses TRBV6-1 with TRBJ2-7; D not resolved. V was trimmed by 3 bases and J by 0 bases, leaving 9 bases between them. Germline CDR1 and CDR2: MNHNS and SASEGT. This CDR3 spans 14 amino acids.

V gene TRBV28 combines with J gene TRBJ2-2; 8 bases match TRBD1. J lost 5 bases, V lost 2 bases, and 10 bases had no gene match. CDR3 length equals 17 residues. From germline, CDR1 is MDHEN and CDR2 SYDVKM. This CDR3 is CASSLGPTDRGTGELFF. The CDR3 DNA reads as TGTGCCAGCAGTTTAGGCCCAACCGACAGGGGTACCGGGGAGCTGTTTTTT.

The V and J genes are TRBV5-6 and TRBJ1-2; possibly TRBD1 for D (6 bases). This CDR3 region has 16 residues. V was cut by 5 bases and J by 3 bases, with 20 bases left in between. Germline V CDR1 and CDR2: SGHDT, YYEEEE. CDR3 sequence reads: CASRIGWGRVDYGYTF. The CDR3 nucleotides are TGTGCCAGCAGAATTGGGTGGGGGCGCGTGGACTATGGCTACACCTTC.

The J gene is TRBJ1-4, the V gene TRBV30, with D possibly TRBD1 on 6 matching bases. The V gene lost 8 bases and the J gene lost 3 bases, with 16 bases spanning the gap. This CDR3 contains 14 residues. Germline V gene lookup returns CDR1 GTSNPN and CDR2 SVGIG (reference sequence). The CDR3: CARGRTGPNEKLFF. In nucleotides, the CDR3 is TGTGCCCGCGGTCGCACAGGGCCTAATGAAAAACTGTTTTTT.

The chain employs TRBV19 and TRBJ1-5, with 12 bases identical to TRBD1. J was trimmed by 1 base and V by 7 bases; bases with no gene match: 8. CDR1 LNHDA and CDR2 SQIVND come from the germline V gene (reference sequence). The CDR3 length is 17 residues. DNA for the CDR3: TGTGCCAGTAAGATGAAGGGACAGGGGGCGAGCAATCAGCCCCAGCATTTT. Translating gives CASKMKGQGASNQPQHF.

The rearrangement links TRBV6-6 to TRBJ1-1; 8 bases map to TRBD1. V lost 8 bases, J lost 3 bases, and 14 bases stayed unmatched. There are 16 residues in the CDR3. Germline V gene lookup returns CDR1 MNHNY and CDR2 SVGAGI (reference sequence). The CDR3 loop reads CASHRGFGTEDTEAFF. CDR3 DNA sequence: TGTGCCAGCCACAGGGGGTTCGGAACGGAGGACACTGAAGCTTTCTTT.

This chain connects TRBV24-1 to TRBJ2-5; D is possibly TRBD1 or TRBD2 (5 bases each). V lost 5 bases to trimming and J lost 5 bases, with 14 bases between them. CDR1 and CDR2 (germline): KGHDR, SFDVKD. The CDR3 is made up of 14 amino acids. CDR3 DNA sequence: TGTGCCACCAGTGCGCCGGGACCAGGGGAGACCCAGTACTTC. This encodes CATSAPGPGETQYF.

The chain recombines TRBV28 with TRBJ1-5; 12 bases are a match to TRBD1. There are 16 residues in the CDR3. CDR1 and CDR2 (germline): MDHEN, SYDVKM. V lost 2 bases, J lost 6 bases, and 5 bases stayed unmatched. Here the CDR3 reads CASSLIGTGGFQPQHF. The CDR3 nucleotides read TGTGCCAGCAGTTTAATCGGGACAGGGGGCTTTCAGCCCCAGCATTTT.

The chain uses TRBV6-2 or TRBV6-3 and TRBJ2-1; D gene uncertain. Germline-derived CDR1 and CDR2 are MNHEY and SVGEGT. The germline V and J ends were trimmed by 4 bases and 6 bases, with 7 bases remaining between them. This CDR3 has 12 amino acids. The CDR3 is CASSFTLNEQFF. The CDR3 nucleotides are TGTGCCAGCAGTTTTACGCTCAATGAGCAGTTCTTC.

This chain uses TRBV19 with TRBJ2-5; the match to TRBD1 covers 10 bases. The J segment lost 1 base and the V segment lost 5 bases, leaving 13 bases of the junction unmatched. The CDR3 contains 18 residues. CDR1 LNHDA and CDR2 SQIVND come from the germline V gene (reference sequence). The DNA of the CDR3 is TGTGCCAGTAGTTCGACAGGGGGCTGGGGCCCCCTCCAAGAGACCCAGTACTTC. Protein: CASSSTGGWGPLQETQYF. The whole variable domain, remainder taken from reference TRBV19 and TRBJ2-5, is DGGITQSPKYLFRKEGQNVTLSCEQNLNHDAMYWYRQDPGQGLRLIYYSQIVNDFQKGDIAEGYSVSREKKESFPLTVTSAQKNPTAFYLCASSSTGGWGPLQETQYFGPGTRLLVL.

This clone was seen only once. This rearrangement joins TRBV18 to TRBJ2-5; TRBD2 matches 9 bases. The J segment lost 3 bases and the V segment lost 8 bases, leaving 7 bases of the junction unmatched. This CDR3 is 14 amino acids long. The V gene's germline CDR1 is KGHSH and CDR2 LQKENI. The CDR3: CASQTSGNKETQYF. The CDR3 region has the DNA TGTGCCAGCCAGACTAGCGGCAACAAAGAGACCCAGTACTTC.

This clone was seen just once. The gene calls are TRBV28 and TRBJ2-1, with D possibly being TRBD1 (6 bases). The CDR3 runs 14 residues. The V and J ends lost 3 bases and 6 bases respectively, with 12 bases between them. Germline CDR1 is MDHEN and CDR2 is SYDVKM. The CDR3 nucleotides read TGTGCCAGCAGTTTCGAGGGGGTTGGCAATGAGCAGTTCTTC. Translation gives CASSFEGVGNEQFF.

The CDR3 spells CASRHRDDPPVTQHF. The CDR3 region has the DNA TGTGCCAGCAGACACAGGGACGACCCGCCAGTAACCCAGCATTTT. The chain combines TRBV6-5 with TRBJ1-5; D may be TRBD1 (6 bases). Trimming pared 6 bases from V and 11 bases from J, leaving 23 bases between. CDR3 length: 15 residues. Germline V CDR1 and CDR2: MNHEY, SVGAGI.

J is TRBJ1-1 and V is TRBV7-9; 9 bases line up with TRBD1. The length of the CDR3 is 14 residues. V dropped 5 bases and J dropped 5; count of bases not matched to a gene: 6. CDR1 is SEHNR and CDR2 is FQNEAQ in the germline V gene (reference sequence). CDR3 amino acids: CASSLRDRDTEAFF. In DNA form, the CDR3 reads TGTGCCAGCAGCCTCCGGGACAGGGATACTGAAGCTTTCTTT.

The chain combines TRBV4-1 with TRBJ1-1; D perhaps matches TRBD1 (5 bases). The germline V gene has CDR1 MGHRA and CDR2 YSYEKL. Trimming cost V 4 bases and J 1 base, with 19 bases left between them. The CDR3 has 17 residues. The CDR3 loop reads CASSPSRGVLPNTEAFF. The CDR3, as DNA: TGCGCCAGCAGCCCATCTAGGGGAGTATTACCGAACACTGAAGCTTTCTTT.

The CDR3 DNA reads TGTGCCAGCAGTGAAGGAACAGGGATCCATCAGCCCCAGCATTTT. Residues: CASSEGTGIHQPQHF. The chain recombines TRBV25-1 with TRBJ1-5; the D gene is possibly TRBD1 (6 bases). Germline-derived CDR1 and CDR2 are MGHDK and SYGVNS. V lost 2 bases to trimming and J lost 5 bases, with 13 bases between them. The CDR3 consists of 15 residues. The whole variable domain, filled in from reference TRBV25-1 and TRBJ1-5, reads EADIYQTPRYLVIGTGKKITLECSQTMGHDKMYWYQQDPGMELHLIHYSYGVNSTEKGDLSSESTVSRIRTEHFPLTLESARPSHTSQYLCASSEGTGIHQPQHFGDGTRLSIL.

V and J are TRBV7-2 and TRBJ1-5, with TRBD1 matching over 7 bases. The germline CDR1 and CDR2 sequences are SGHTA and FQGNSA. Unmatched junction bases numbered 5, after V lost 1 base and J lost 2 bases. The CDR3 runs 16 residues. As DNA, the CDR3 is TGTGCCAGCAGCTTAGGACAGGGATTTGGCAATCAGCCCCAGCATTTT. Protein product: CASSLGQGFGNQPQHF. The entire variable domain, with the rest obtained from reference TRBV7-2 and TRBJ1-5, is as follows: GAGVSQSPSNKVTEKGKDVELRCDPISGHTALYWYRQSLGQGLEFLIYFQGNSAPDKSGLPSDRFSAERTGGSVSTLTIQRTQQEDSAVYLCASSLGQGFGNQPQHFGDGTRLSIL.

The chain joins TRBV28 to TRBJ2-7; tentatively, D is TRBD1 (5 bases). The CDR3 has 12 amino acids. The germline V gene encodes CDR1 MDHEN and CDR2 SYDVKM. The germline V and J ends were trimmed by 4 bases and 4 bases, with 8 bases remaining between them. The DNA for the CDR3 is TGTGCCAGCAGTTCTAAGGGGTACGAGCAGTACTTC. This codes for CASSSKGYEQYF.

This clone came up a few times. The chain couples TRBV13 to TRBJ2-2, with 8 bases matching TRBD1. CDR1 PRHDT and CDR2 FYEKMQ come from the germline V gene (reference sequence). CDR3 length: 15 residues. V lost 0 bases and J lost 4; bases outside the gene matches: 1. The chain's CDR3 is CASSLGRGLTGELFF. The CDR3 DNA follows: TGTGCCAGCAGCTTAGGCAGGGGGCTCACCGGGGAGCTGTTTTTT.

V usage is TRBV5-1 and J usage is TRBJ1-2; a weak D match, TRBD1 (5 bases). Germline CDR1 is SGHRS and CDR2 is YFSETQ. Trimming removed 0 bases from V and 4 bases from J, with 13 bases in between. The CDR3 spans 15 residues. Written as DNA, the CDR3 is TGCGCCAGCAGCTTGGGGGTAGGGGCCATCTATGGCTACACCTTC. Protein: CASSLGVGAIYGYTF.

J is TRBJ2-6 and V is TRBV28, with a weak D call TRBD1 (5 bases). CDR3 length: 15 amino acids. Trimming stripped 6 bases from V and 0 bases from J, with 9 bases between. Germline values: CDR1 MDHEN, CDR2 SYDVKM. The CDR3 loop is CASSFDSSGANVLTF. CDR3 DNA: TGTGCCAGCAGCTTTGACAGCTCTGGGGCCAACGTCCTGACTTTC.